This T cell receptor (beta chain) was observed in a study of T cells after yellow fever vaccination. Whole-study results and caveats: Few clonotypes appeared in both CD4 and CD8 compartments.

Trimming took 5 bases from V and 7 from J; bases not matched to a gene: 8. The CDR3 covers 13 residues. Per the germline V gene, CDR1 is SQVTM and CDR2 is ANQGSEA. Points on this clonotype: Its target is not known.

The 5'RACE template-switching step produced TCR cDNA and added a universal primer site and UMIs. One entry per CDR3 protein, called by TCRdb with MiXCR from the 5' RACE reads. The sample lists almost 600,000 distinct CDR3 sequences; 13% were seen once. The genes are TRBV29-1 and TRBJ2-1; 7 nucleotides align to TRBD1. Sequenced material: PBMCs, taken on the day of the yellow fever booster vaccination. The sequence derives from a man aged 30 to 45 who received the YFV17D yellow fever vaccine. As DNA, the CDR3 is TGCAGCGTTCCAGGGGGTAAGGGGAATGAGCAGTTCTTC. Its protein is CSVPGGKGNEQFF.